The next 5 T cell receptor beta chains were all read from a single sample in a study of radiation and T cells in renal cell carcinoma. Profiled with immunoSEQ multiplex PCR; TCRdb holds only in-frame clones, not every one. The repertoire holds some 120,000 clones, around four fifths seen once, with 1.9% in the top ten. The time point is: blood 2 weeks post-SBRT. Treatment described: 15 Gy SBRT to primary tumor, nephrectomy 4 weeks later. The input for sequencing was blood, taken from a patient whose treatment included radiotherapy and nephrectomy. These receptors were collected from a woman aged 55 to 70 with renal cell carcinoma.

This clone is a singleton in its sample. The chain links TRBV7-9 to TRBJ1-2; 7 bases match TRBD1. The CDR3 is 14 residues long. With 4 bases clipped from V and 0 bases from J, the junction kept 2 bases outside the gene matches. Germline V gene sequence: CDR1 SEHNR, CDR2 FQNEAQ (reference sequence). This CDR3 is CASSSGQSNYGYTF. The CDR3 nucleotides are TGTGCCAGCAGCTCGGGACAGTCTAACTATGGCTACACCTTC. The complete variable domain, with remaining parts taken from reference TRBV7-9 and TRBJ1-2, reads DTGVSQNPRHKITKRGQNVTFRCDPISEHNRLYWYRQTLGQGPEFLTYFQNEAQLEKSRLLSDRFSAERPKGSFSTLEIQRTEQGDSAMYLCASSSGQSNYGYTFGSGTRLTVV.

This clone was recorded a few times. The V gene is TRBV6-5, the J gene TRBJ1-6; D unresolved. V lost 5 bases and J 7 bases, leaving 6 bases between the germline ends. CDR1 and CDR2 (germline): MNHEY, SVGAGI. The CDR3 extends over 12 amino acids. CDR3 DNA sequence: TGTGCCAGCAGTCGACTAAATTCACCCCTCCACTTT. Translated: CASSRLNSPLHF.

The chain recombines TRBV5-6 with TRBJ2-3; 12 bases are shared with TRBD2. Germline V gives CDR1 SGHDT, CDR2 YYEEEE. The V and J ends lost 4 bases and 3 bases, in that order; junction bases with no gene match: 6. The CDR3 is 16 amino acids. The CDR3 loop is CASSVTSGRLTDTQYF. CDR3 DNA sequence: TGTGCCAGCAGCGTAACTAGCGGGAGGTTGACAGATACGCAGTATTTT.

This clone occurred once. The chain carries TRBV7-2 and TRBJ2-1; 7 bases line up with TRBD2. The CDR3 runs 13 residues. Germline values: CDR1 SGHTA, CDR2 FQGNSA. V shed 7 bases and J 7 bases; nucleotides not matched to a gene: 7. Here the CDR3 DNA reads TGTGCCAGCACCTCTGGGGGGGGTAATGAGCAGTTCTTC. This codes for CASTSGGGNEQFF. Together with reference TRBV7-2 and TRBJ2-1, the CDR3 gives the full variable domain: GAGVSQSPSNKVTEKGKDVELRCDPISGHTALYWYRQSLGQGLEFLIYFQGNSAPDKSGLPSDRFSAERTGGSVSTLTIQRTQQEDSAVYLCASTSGGGNEQFFGPGTRLTVL.

The chain joins TRBV2 to TRBJ1-6, with TRBD1 matching over 7 bases. Germline V gives CDR1 SNHLY, CDR2 FYNNEI. J gave up 7 bases and V 6 bases, and 9 bases lay outside the gene matches. The CDR3 covers 15 residues. CDR3 sequence reads: CASRTGQTGNSPLHF. CDR3 nucleotides: TGTGCCAGCAGGACAGGGCAAACCGGGAATTCACCCCTCCACTTT. Filled out from reference TRBV2 and TRBJ1-6, the complete variable domain reads EPEVTQTPSHQVTQMGQEVILRCVPISNHLYFYWYRQILGQKVEFLVSFYNNEISEKSEIFDDQFSVERPDGSNFTLKIRSTKLEDSAMYFCASRTGQTGNSPLHFGNGTRLTVT.